One sample yielded the 25 T cell receptor beta chains listed below, sequenced in a study of memory CD4+ T cells and cytomegalovirus serostatus. The sort gate was single viable CD3+CD4+CD8-CD45RO+ cells for memory CD4+ T cells. TCRdb keeps only in-frame clones here, not all; method: immunoSEQ multiplex PCR. The sample has about 61,000 clones, around 86% seen once; the top ten hold about 0.8%. Sequenced sample: memory CD4+ T cells from blood. These receptors were obtained from an adult in good health and CMV-seronegative.

V and J are TRBV10-3 and TRBJ2-3; tentatively, D is TRBD1 (6 bases). V was trimmed by 10 bases and J by 5 bases, leaving 16 bases between them. This CDR3 has 13 amino acids. Looked up from germline, CDR1 is ENHRY and CDR2 is SYGVKD. CDR3 nucleotides: TGTGCCACCGCTGGCCAAGGGGGAGATACGCAGTATTTT. As protein: CATAGQGGDTQYF.

Here the CDR3 reads CAISATGTQYF. The CDR3 region has the DNA TGTGCCATCAGTGCGACGGGGACCCAGTACTTC. V gene TRBV10-3 combines with J gene TRBJ2-5; no firm D call. Germline values: CDR1 ENHRY, CDR2 SYGVKD. Trimming took off 4 bases at V and 7 bases at J, with 7 bases between the two ends. This CDR3 has 11 residues.

The V and J genes are TRBV30 and TRBJ2-3, with 9 bases fitting TRBD1. J gave up 5 bases and V 0 bases, and 6 bases lay outside the gene matches. This CDR3 has 15 amino acids. Germline-derived CDR1 and CDR2 are GTSNPN and SVGIG (reference sequence). CDR3 loop: CAWSVETGGVDTQYF. The DNA for the CDR3 is TGTGCCTGGAGTGTAGAGACAGGGGGGGTAGATACGCAGTATTTT.

This chain uses TRBV6-1 with TRBJ1-2, with D possibly matching TRBD1 (5 bases). V lost 2 bases to trimming and J lost 4 bases, with 11 bases between them. CDR1 and CDR2 (germline): MNHNS, SASEGT. This CDR3 is built from 14 residues. In DNA, the CDR3 is TGTGCCAGCAGTGAAACAGGCCGGGGCTATGGCTACACCTTC. Translating it yields CASSETGRGYGYTF.

The chain joins TRBV6-1 to TRBJ1-3, with 7 bases that match TRBD1. This CDR3 region has 14 residues. The germline V gene encodes CDR1 MNHNS and CDR2 SASEGT. V was pared by 6 bases and J by 4 bases, with 6 bases of the junction left unmatched. The CDR3 sequence is CASRYRGPGNTIYF. In DNA, the CDR3 is TGTGCCAGCAGGTACAGGGGTCCCGGAAACACCATATATTTT.

This rearrangement joins TRBV11-2 to TRBJ2-7, with D tentatively TRBD1 (5 bases). The CDR3 spans 15 residues. CDR1 is SGHAT, CDR2 FQNNGV, per germline. V shed 5 bases and J shed 0 bases, with 14 bases lying between them. CDR3 in DNA: TGTGCCAGCAGCCCACGGTGGGGCAGCTCCTACGAGCAGTACTTC. It is translated as CASSPRWGSSYEQYF.

The rearrangement joins TRBV5-1 to TRBJ2-1; TRBD2 is a possible D gene (5 bases). V shed 4 bases and J shed 0 bases, with 20 bases lying between them. Germline assignment: CDR1 SGHRS and CDR2 YFSETQ. There are 18 residues in the CDR3. The CDR3 DNA reads as TGCGCCAGCAGCCAGATCGGGGTTCGCGTCGACTCCTACAATGAGCAGTTCTTC. Its protein product is CASSQIGVRVDSYNEQFF. Full variable domain (missing parts from reference TRBV5-1 and TRBJ2-1): KAGVTQTPRYLIKTRGQQVTLSCSPISGHRSVSWYQQTPGQGLQFLFEYFSETQRNKGNFPGRFSGRQFSNSRSEMNVSTLELGDSALYLCASSQIGVRVDSYNEQFFGPGTRLTVL.

This clone was seen only once. The J gene is TRBJ2-7, the V gene TRBV28; TRBD2 matches at 10 bases. The CDR3 contains 15 residues. Losses at the gene ends were 7 bases for V and 5 bases for J; bases not matched to a gene: 11. Germline values: CDR1 MDHEN, CDR2 SYDVKM. The CDR3 is CASTDSGRWSHEQYF. The CDR3 bases are TGTGCCAGCACTGATAGCGGGAGGTGGTCCCACGAGCAGTACTTC. Full variable domain (outside the CDR3, taken from reference TRBV28 and TRBJ2-7): DVKVTQSSRYLVKRTGEKVFLECVQDMDHENMFWYRQDPGLGLRLIYFSYDVKMKEKGDIPEGYSVSREKKERFSLILESASTNQTSMYLCASTDSGRWSHEQYFGPGTRLTVT.

The chain recombines TRBV18 with TRBJ2-5, with 9 positions matching TRBD2. The germline gives CDR1 KGHSH, CDR2 LQKENI. The trim removed 5 bases at V and 5 bases at J, leaving 6 bases unmatched. CDR3 size: 14 residues. In DNA, the CDR3 is TGTGCCAGCTCATCGCGGGGGGGCCAGGAGACCCAGTACTTC. It codes for CASSSRGGQETQYF.

V gene TRBV5-4 combines with J gene TRBJ1-2, with D maybe TRBD1 (6 bases). The CDR3 contains 16 residues. V lost 1 base, J lost 0 bases, and 13 bases lay in between. CDR1 SGHNT and CDR2 YYREEE come from the germline V gene (reference sequence). In DNA form, the CDR3 reads TGTGCCAGCAGCTTGTGGGGAGGGGGGCCTAACTATGGCTACACCTTC. Encoded protein: CASSLWGGGPNYGYTF. The full variable domain, rest sourced from reference TRBV5-4 and TRBJ1-2, is ETGVTQSPTHLIKTRGQQVTLRCSSQSGHNTVSWYQQALGQGPQFIFQYYREEENGRGNFPPRFSGLQFPNYSSELNVNALELDDSALYLCASSLWGGGPNYGYTFGSGTRLTVV.

The chain combines TRBV11-3 with TRBJ2-7; no clear D gene. The CDR3 contains 12 residues. CDR1 is SGHNT, CDR2 YENEEA, per germline. V was pared by 3 bases and J by 6 bases, with 9 bases between. The CDR3 protein is CASSFSGSEQYF. CDR3 nucleotides: TGTGCCAGCAGCTTTTCAGGTTCCGAGCAGTACTTC.

This chain connects TRBV5-1 to TRBJ2-5; 7 bases are a match to TRBD2. The CDR3 length is 14 residues. V was clipped by 4 bases and J by 2 bases; unmatched bases: 5. In germline, CDR1 is SGHRS, CDR2 YFSETQ. CDR3 bases: TGCGCCAGCAGCCGGCTGGGACTACAAGAGACCCAGTACTTC. Translating it yields CASSRLGLQETQYF.

This chain connects TRBV27 to TRBJ2-1; D possibly matches TRBD1 or TRBD2 (5 bases each). Germline V gene sequence: CDR1 MNHEY, CDR2 SMNVEV (reference sequence). CDR3 length equals 15 residues. The V end lost 3 bases, the J end lost 2 bases, and 11 bases lay between the germline ends. CDR3 protein: CASSLRRDPYNEQFF. CDR3 sequence (DNA): TGTGCCAGCAGTTTGAGAAGGGACCCCTACAATGAGCAGTTCTTC.

This clone was seen once. The chain employs TRBV28 and TRBJ2-5; D is possibly TRBD1 (6 bases). Germline CDR1 and CDR2: MDHEN and SYDVKM. CDR3 length equals 15 residues. Trimming took off 4 bases at V and 4 bases at J, with 16 bases between the two ends. CDR3: CASSWGSRGPETQYF. In nucleotides, the CDR3 is TGTGCCAGCAGTTGGGGGTCCAGGGGCCCAGAGACCCAGTACTTC. The variable domain in full, with the rest retrieved from reference TRBV28 and TRBJ2-5, is DVKVTQSSRYLVKRTGEKVFLECVQDMDHENMFWYRQDPGLGLRLIYFSYDVKMKEKGDIPEGYSVSREKKERFSLILESASTNQTSMYLCASSWGSRGPETQYFGPGTRLLVL.

The chain links TRBV18 to TRBJ2-2, with D possibly TRBD1 on 5 matching bases. V lost 6 bases to trimming and J lost 7 bases, with 15 bases between them. The CDR3 is 14 residues long. Germline-derived CDR1 and CDR2 are KGHSH and LQKENI. This CDR3 is CASSPAGSDGELFF. The CDR3 DNA sequence: TGTGCCAGCTCCCCGGCAGGGTCGGACGGGGAGCTGTTTTTT.

The table lists this clone with a few counts. The chain uses TRBV30 and TRBJ1-1; TRBD1 is a possible D gene (5 bases). The length of the CDR3 is 16 residues. CDR1 and CDR2 from the germline V gene are GTSNPN and SVGIG (reference sequence). V dropped 4 bases and J dropped 0 bases, with 18 bases sitting between them. The CDR3 loop is CAWIPTGGIMNTEAFF. The CDR3 nucleotides are TGTGCCTGGATTCCCACAGGCGGGATTATGAACACTGAAGCTTTCTTT.

V and J are TRBV5-8 and TRBJ1-5; D not resolved. The CDR3 covers 16 residues. Looked up from germline, CDR1 is SGHTS and CDR2 is YDEGEE. Trimming removed 0 bases from V and 7 bases from J, with 17 bases in between. Written as DNA, the CDR3 is TGTGCCAGCAGCTTGGTAGGGTCCATTTCCAGCCAGCCCCAGCATTTT. Translated: CASSLVGSISSQPQHF. Combining the CDR3 with reference TRBV5-8 and TRBJ1-5 gives the whole variable domain EAGVTQSPTHLIKTRGQQATLRCSPISGHTSVYWYQQALGLGLQFLLWYDEGEERNRGNFPPRFSGRQFPNYSSELNVNALELEDSALYLCASSLVGSISSQPQHFGDGTRLSIL.

This sequence joins TRBV2 and TRBJ2-3; no clear D. Germline values: CDR1 SNHLY, CDR2 FYNNEI. With 8 bases removed from V and 0 bases from J, the gap between germline ends came to 15 bases. The CDR3 has 15 amino acids. This CDR3 is CASAVRPGSTDTQYF. DNA of the CDR3: TGTGCCAGCGCCGTACGTCCGGGTAGCACAGATACGCAGTATTTT.

The gene calls are TRBV6-9 and TRBJ1-5; D remains unclear. Looked up from germline, CDR1 is MNHGY and CDR2 is SVAAGI. V was pared by 4 bases and J by 1 base, with 11 bases between. This CDR3 region has 15 residues. CDR3 amino acids: CASSLLHGSNQPQHF. The CDR3 DNA reads as TGTGCCAGCAGTTTGTTACACGGGAGCAATCAGCCCCAGCATTTT.

This chain links TRBV6-1 with TRBJ1-6; 7 nucleotides align to TRBD1. The V gene end was trimmed by 7 bases and the J gene end by 0 bases; junction bases not matched to a gene: 3. Germline V gene sequence: CDR1 MNHNS, CDR2 SASEGT. This CDR3 is built from 15 residues. Written as DNA, the CDR3 is TGTGCCAGCAAGGGGGCGTACTCCTATAATTCACCCCTCCACTTT. Translating gives CASKGAYSYNSPLHF.

The chain combines TRBV9 with TRBJ2-3, with D uncertain. There are 16 residues in the CDR3. The germline V gene has CDR1 SGDLS and CDR2 YYNGEE. The V end lost 2 bases, the J end lost 3 bases, and 16 bases lay between the germline ends. CDR3 nucleotide sequence: TGTGCCAGCAGCGTTAACGCAGGATTATCGACAGATACGCAGTATTTT. Translating it yields CASSVNAGLSTDTQYF.

This chain joins TRBV6-1 and TRBJ1-1, with 7 bases lining up with TRBD1. This CDR3 has 16 amino acids. Trimming removed 1 base from V and 3 bases from J; junction bases left unmatched: 8. Germline V lookup: CDR1 MNHNS, CDR2 SASEGT. Written as DNA, the CDR3 is TGTGCCAGCAGTGAAGGAATAACAGGGGACTACACTGAAGCTTTCTTT. Translation gives CASSEGITGDYTEAFF.

The chain has TRBV25-1 and TRBJ2-6; D possibly corresponds to TRBD2 (5 bases). The CDR3 totals 16 residues. Trimming left V 3 bases short and J 0 bases short, with 9 bases between. Looked up from germline, CDR1 is MGHDK and CDR2 is SYGVNS. In DNA, the CDR3 is TGTGCCAGCAGTGATTCCGGGATCTCTGGGGCCAACGTCCTGACTTTC. Its translation: CASSDSGISGANVLTF.

This clone was picked up a small number of times. The rearrangement uses TRBV14 and TRBJ2-3, with D tentatively TRBD1 (5 bases). Trimming took 5 bases from V and 5 from J, leaving 11 bases between them. CDR3 length: 13 residues. CDR1 is SGHDN, CDR2 FVKESK, per germline. The CDR3 nucleotides read TGTGCCAGCAGCTACAACAGGAGAGATACGCAGTATTTT. It encodes CASSYNRRDTQYF.

The chain carries TRBV28 and TRBJ2-5; 13 bases line up with TRBD2. This CDR3 has 16 amino acids. After removal of 6 bases from V and 7 bases from J, the junction contained 11 bases not matched to a gene. The germline V gene has CDR1 MDHEN and CDR2 SYDVKM. CDR3 DNA sequence: TGTGCCAGCAGCCAGACTAGCGGGAGGTGGCGTGGGACCCAGTACTTC. Its protein is CASSQTSGRWRGTQYF.